These 5 T cell receptor beta chains came from one sample sequenced in a study of identical twins. TCRdb independently ran MiXCR on the 5' RACE reads; one entry per CDR3 protein. The repertoire consists of approximately 690,000 distinct CDR3 sequences, with roughly 6.2% occurring once and the leading ten covering roughly 1.6%. Sequenced sample: naive T cells sorted from blood. These receptors were obtained from a man younger than 35 in good health.

This clonotype was recorded a few times. In nucleotides, the CDR3 is TGTGCCAGCAGTTACTTCGGGACAGACAATTCACCCCTCCACTTT. It codes for CASSYFGTDNSPLHF. The V gene is TRBV6-5, the J gene TRBJ1-6; 7 bases are shared with TRBD1. J lost 7 bases, V lost 1 base, and 4 bases had no gene match. The CDR3 extends over 15 amino acids. Germline V gene lookup returns CDR1 MNHEY and CDR2 SVGAGI.

This clonotype was seen many times. The gene calls are TRBV15 and TRBJ2-1; 9 nucleotides match TRBD1. CDR1 LNHNV and CDR2 YYDKDF come from the germline V gene (reference sequence). The CDR3 covers 16 residues. V was pared by 3 bases and J by 5 bases, with 8 bases of the junction left unmatched. CDR3 region: CATSSPVGDRDNEQFF. As DNA, the CDR3 is TGTGCCACCAGCAGTCCCGTTGGGGACAGGGACAATGAGCAGTTCTTC.

This clonotype was detected a few times. This chain links TRBV27 with TRBJ1-2; D perhaps matches TRBD1 (6 bases). Looked up from germline, CDR1 is MNHEY and CDR2 is SMNVEV (reference sequence). With 6 bases removed from V and 1 base from J, the gap between germline ends came to 15 bases. This CDR3 contains 15 residues. CDR3 sequence reads: CASRFGGQLNYGYTF. In nucleotides, the CDR3 is TGTGCCAGCAGATTCGGGGGGCAGCTTAACTATGGCTACACCTTC.

The J gene is TRBJ1-3, the V gene TRBV6-5; the match to TRBD1 covers 7 bases. Germline loops: CDR1 MNHEY, CDR2 SVGAGI. Trimming removed 6 bases from V and 6 bases from J; junction bases left unmatched: 11. The CDR3 runs to 15 residues. CDR3 sequence (DNA): TGTGCCAGCAGCTACCGTCATCAGGGGGTAAACACCATATATTTT. It yields the protein CASSYRHQGVNTIYF.

This clonotype was recorded many times. The rearrangement joins TRBV12-5 to TRBJ2-1; 7 bases are a match to TRBD1. The junction had 6 bases not matched to a gene; V was cut back by 1 base and J by 3 bases. The CDR3 extends over 16 amino acids. Per the germline V gene, CDR1 is LGHNT and CDR2 is FRNRAP. The CDR3 protein is CASGLGDRVYYNEQFF. For the CDR3, the DNA is TGTGCTAGTGGTTTGGGTGACAGGGTTTACTACAATGAGCAGTTCTTC.